This entry describes one TCR beta chain. Time point given: pre-sensitization, week 0. Noted treatment: therapeutic diphenylcyclopropenone sensitization with weekly scalp DPC. TCRdb re-called the RACE reads with MiXCR, one entry per CDR3 protein. Among 300,000 to 450,000 distinct CDR3 sequences, 4.5% to 5.5% were seen once, and the ten largest hold 2.5% to 3%. This CDR3 has 15 residues. CDR1 is SGHTA, CDR2 FQGNSA, per germline. The V end lost 1 base, the J end lost 5 bases, and 14 bases lay between the germline ends. This sample is drawn from a study of human T cells and chemical hapten exposure. The sequence derives from a woman aged 45-59 years with alopecia areata. Some clones in this sample may be carry-over from other donors' samples. The rearrangement links TRBV7-2 to TRBJ1-2, with D possibly matching TRBD1 (5 bases). The starting material was whole blood, obtained in connection with sensitization to the hapten diphenylcyclopropenone (DPC). CDR3 sequence reads: CASSLDAREIYGYTF. CDR3 DNA sequence: TGTGCCAGCAGCTTAGACGCCAGGGAAATTTATGGCTACACCTTC.